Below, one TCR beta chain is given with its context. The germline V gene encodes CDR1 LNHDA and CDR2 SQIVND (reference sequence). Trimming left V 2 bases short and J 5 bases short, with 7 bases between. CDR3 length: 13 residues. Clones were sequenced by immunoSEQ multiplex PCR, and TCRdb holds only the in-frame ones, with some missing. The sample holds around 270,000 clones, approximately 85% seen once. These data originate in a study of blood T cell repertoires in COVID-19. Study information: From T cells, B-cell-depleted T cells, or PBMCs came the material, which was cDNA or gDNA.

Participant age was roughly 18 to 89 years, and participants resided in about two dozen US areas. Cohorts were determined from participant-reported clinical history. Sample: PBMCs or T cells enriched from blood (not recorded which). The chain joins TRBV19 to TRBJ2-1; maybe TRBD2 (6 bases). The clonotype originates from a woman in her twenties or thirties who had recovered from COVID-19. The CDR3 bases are TGTGCCAGTAGTATAAGCGGGCACAATGAGCAGTTCTTC. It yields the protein CASSISGHNEQFF.